One sample yielded the 27 T cell receptor beta chains listed below, sequenced in a study of shared clonotypes between healthy human individuals. The table came from immunoSEQ multiplex PCR; TCRdb's copy has only in-frame clones and leaves some out. The table shows hundreds of thousands of clones, with about four fifths occurring only once. The sequenced material came from PBMCs. These receptors all come from a woman in her thirties or forties in good health. Some clones in this sample may be carry-over from other donors' samples.

V gene TRBV5-1 combines with J gene TRBJ2-5, with 8 bases aligning to TRBD1. The germline V gene has CDR1 SGHRS and CDR2 YFSETQ. The CDR3 extends over 19 amino acids. The ends lost 0 bases at V and 5 bases at J; junction bases unmatched: 18. The CDR3 sequence is CASSLVPPGVSGGEETQYF. For the CDR3, the DNA is TGCGCCAGCAGCTTGGTACCCCCCGGGGTTTCAGGGGGCGAGGAGACCCAGTACTTC. Looking up the rest from reference TRBV5-1 and TRBJ2-5 gives the full variable domain: KAGVTQTPRYLIKTRGQQVTLSCSPISGHRSVSWYQQTPGQGLQFLFEYFSETQRNKGNFPGRFSGRQFSNSRSEMNVSTLELGDSALYLCASSLVPPGVSGGEETQYFGPGTRLLVL.

V and J are TRBV5-6 and TRBJ1-1, with no clear D. Germline assignment: CDR1 SGHDT and CDR2 YYEEEE. V dropped 4 bases and J dropped 7 bases, with 26 bases sitting between them. The CDR3 has 17 residues. In DNA, the CDR3 is TGTGCCAGCAGCGTTGACCCCTCCTTACGTTTATCTCATGAAGCTTTCTTT. Residues: CASSVDPSLRLSHEAFF.

The V gene is TRBV28, the J gene TRBJ1-5; 8 nucleotides agree with TRBD1. Germline CDR1 MDHEN, CDR2 SYDVKM. V shed 5 bases, J shed 4 bases, and the junction held 4 bases outside the gene matches. The CDR3 has 14 amino acids. Here the CDR3 reads CASSRQGWNQPQHF. CDR3 DNA sequence: TGTGCCAGCAGTCGACAGGGGTGGAATCAGCCCCAGCATTTT. Supplemented by reference TRBV28 and TRBJ1-5, the full variable domain reads DVKVTQSSRYLVKRTGEKVFLECVQDMDHENMFWYRQDPGLGLRLIYFSYDVKMKEKGDIPEGYSVSREKKERFSLILESASTNQTSMYLCASSRQGWNQPQHFGDGTRLSIL.

The rearrangement joins TRBV4-1 to TRBJ1-5; TRBD1 might be the D (5 bases). Looked up from germline, CDR1 is MGHRA and CDR2 is YSYEKL. The CDR3 has 13 residues. The ends were cut back, 2 bases at V and 13 bases at J, with 15 bases in the middle. The CDR3 DNA reads as TGCGCCAGCAGCCAAATGCCGGGGGGAGGGCAGCATTTT. It encodes CASSQMPGGGQHF.

For this clone: The sample carries other DNA sequences with the same CDR3. This sequence joins TRBV2 and TRBJ1-2; D gene ambiguous. Germline loops: CDR1 SNHLY, CDR2 FYNNEI. Trimming removed 6 bases at V and 4 bases at J, with 9 bases between. This CDR3 has 12 amino acids. In nucleotides, the CDR3 is TGTGCCAGCAGAGCTGCAAGCTATGGCTACACCTTC. Translating it yields CASRAASYGYTF.

V and J are TRBV27 and TRBJ2-1; no clear D gene. The germline V and J ends were trimmed by 1 base and 6 bases, with 7 bases remaining between them. This CDR3 is 13 amino acids long. Germline values: CDR1 MNHEY, CDR2 SMNVEV (reference sequence). The CDR3 loop is CASSLLLSNEQFF. CDR3 DNA sequence: TGTGCCAGCAGTTTATTGCTTAGCAATGAGCAGTTCTTC.

A few counts support this clone. The CDR3: CASSIEGSGYTF. The CDR3 DNA reads as TGTGCCAGTAGTATAGAGGGCTCTGGCTACACCTTC. The chain employs TRBV19 and TRBJ1-2; D not resolved. The CDR3 extends over 12 amino acids. Between the trimmed V and J ends, which lost 0 bases and 7 bases, there was a span of 6 bases. Germline CDR1 LNHDA, CDR2 SQIVND (reference sequence).

In its sample, this clone was seen a few times. This CDR3 is also generated by other DNA sequences in the sample. This chain connects TRBV28 to TRBJ2-7; D gene ambiguous. Per the germline V gene, CDR1 is MDHEN and CDR2 is SYDVKM. The ends were cut back, 3 bases at V and 0 bases at J, with 6 bases in the middle. The CDR3 has 13 residues. The CDR3 sequence: CASSFAPSYEQYF. The DNA of the CDR3 is TGTGCCAGCAGTTTCGCGCCCTCCTACGAGCAGTACTTC. Drawing the rest from reference TRBV28 and TRBJ2-7, the complete variable domain is DVKVTQSSRYLVKRTGEKVFLECVQDMDHENMFWYRQDPGLGLRLIYFSYDVKMKEKGDIPEGYSVSREKKERFSLILESASTNQTSMYLCASSFAPSYEQYFGPGTRLTVT.

V and J are TRBV18 and TRBJ2-7; 14 nucleotides line up with TRBD2. Looked up from germline, CDR1 is KGHSH and CDR2 is LQKENI. The CDR3 runs to 17 residues. V gave up 2 bases and J gave up 7 bases; unmatched junction bases: 10. The CDR3 loop reads CASSPGLAGGGSREQYF. CDR3 DNA sequence: TGTGCCAGCTCACCAGGACTAGCGGGAGGAGGATCGCGGGAGCAGTACTTC.

J is TRBJ2-7 and V is TRBV5-1; 14 bases map to TRBD2. Trimming cost V 3 bases and J 5 bases; bases outside gene matches: 1. CDR1 SGHRS and CDR2 YFSETQ come from the germline V gene. The CDR3 length is 14 residues. This chain's CDR3 is CASSSGLAGDEQYF. DNA for the CDR3: TGCGCCAGCAGCTCGGGACTAGCGGGAGACGAGCAGTACTTC.

This clone was counted ten times or more. This sequence joins TRBV29-1 and TRBJ2-1, with D perhaps matching TRBD2 (6 bases). Germline V CDR1 and CDR2: SQVTM, ANQGSEA. The CDR3 contains 16 residues. Between the trimmed V and J ends, which lost 0 bases and 1 base, there was a span of 13 bases. The CDR3 nucleotides are TGCAGCGTTGAAGAAGGGAGAGGGAGGTCCTACAATGAGCAGTTCTTC. It codes for CSVEEGRGRSYNEQFF.

The chain is built from TRBV2 and TRBJ2-7, with D unresolved. CDR3 length: 13 amino acids. Germline V gives CDR1 SNHLY, CDR2 FYNNEI. V was pared by 4 bases and J by 0 bases, with 7 bases between. CDR3 in amino acids: CASSVVSSYEQYF. CDR3 sequence (DNA): TGTGCCAGCAGTGTGGTTAGCTCCTACGAGCAGTACTTC.

The chain has TRBV28 and TRBJ2-7; D is perhaps TRBD1 (6 bases). The CDR3 has 13 residues. V was shortened by 4 bases and J by 3 bases, with 10 bases between the two germline ends. The germline gives CDR1 MDHEN, CDR2 SYDVKM. Here the CDR3 reads CASSWGLIYEQYF. As DNA, the CDR3 is TGTGCCAGCAGTTGGGGGCTAATCTACGAGCAGTACTTC.

The V call is TRBV28, the J call TRBJ2-1, with 8 bases identical to TRBD2. The germline CDR1 and CDR2 sequences are MDHEN and SYDVKM. There are 16 residues in the CDR3. The J segment lost 4 bases and the V segment lost 3 bases, leaving 8 bases of the junction unmatched. CDR3 sequence: CASSFSSGRAYNEQFF. Written as DNA, the CDR3 is TGTGCCAGCAGTTTCTCAAGCGGGAGAGCGTACAATGAGCAGTTCTTC.

V and J are TRBV18 and TRBJ1-3; a possible D gene is TRBD1 (6 bases). Deletions cut 1 base from V and 1 base from J, with 20 bases between. Germline assignment: CDR1 KGHSH and CDR2 LQKENI. The CDR3 runs to 19 residues. CDR3 region: CASSPRVDRRLHSGNTIYF. As DNA, the CDR3 is TGTGCCAGCTCACCACGGGTCGACAGGAGGCTTCATTCTGGAAACACCATATATTTT. Based on the CDR3 plus reference TRBV18 and TRBJ1-3, the full variable domain is NAGVMQNPRHLVRRRGQEARLRCSPMKGHSHVYWYRQLPEEGLKFMVYLQKENIIDESGMPKERFSAEFPKEGPSILRIQQVVRGDSAAYFCASSPRVDRRLHSGNTIYFGEGSWLTVV.

The chain has TRBV4-1 and TRBJ2-7; 8 nucleotides line up with TRBD1. Germline V lookup: CDR1 MGHRA, CDR2 YSYEKL. The CDR3 loop spans 15 amino acids. The V and J ends lost 3 bases and 2 bases, in that order; junction bases with no gene match: 6. The CDR3 sequence: CASSHGTGTTYEQYF. The CDR3 coding sequence is TGCGCCAGCAGCCACGGGACAGGTACAACCTACGAGCAGTACTTC.

The CDR3 sequence: CASSDAQDYGYTF. The CDR3 DNA reads TGTGCCAGCAGTGACGCGCAGGACTATGGCTACACCTTC. The J gene is TRBJ1-2, the V gene TRBV2; D uncertain. There are 13 residues in the CDR3. Between the trimmed V and J ends, which lost 3 bases and 3 bases, there was a span of 8 bases. The V gene's germline CDR1 is SNHLY and CDR2 FYNNEI.

This chain links TRBV4-2 with TRBJ2-3, with D tentatively TRBD1 (5 bases). The length of the CDR3 is 19 residues. V was trimmed by 0 bases and J by 5 bases, leaving 24 bases between them. Germline V gene sequence: CDR1 LGHNA, CDR2 YNFKEQ. The CDR3 region has the DNA TGTGCCAGCAGCCAAGATAGGGGCAAGGATCTCCTTGTCCGAGATACGCAGTATTTT. It translates to CASSQDRGKDLLVRDTQYF.

The chain links TRBV5-1 to TRBJ2-7; TRBD2 agrees at 10 bases. The CDR3 is 14 amino acids. Germline CDR1 and CDR2: SGHRS and YFSETQ. Germline trimming cut 4 bases from V and 5 bases from J; bases unmatched to any gene: 6. The CDR3 DNA follows: TGCGCCAGCAGCCGGAGCGGGAGGGAGAACGAGCAGTACTTC. Residues: CASSRSGRENEQYF.

The V and J genes are TRBV29-1 and TRBJ1-5; unclear D gene. This CDR3 spans 13 amino acids. The V gene's germline CDR1 is SQVTM and CDR2 ANQGSEA. The V and J ends lost 1 base and 3 bases respectively, with 7 bases between them. The CDR3 DNA reads as TGCAGCGTTGAAGTCGGCCACAATCAGCCCCAGCATTTT. Translating gives CSVEVGHNQPQHF.

CDR3 residues: CASTPAGGHTEAFF. CDR3 bases: TGTGCCAGCACACCCGCAGGGGGGCACACTGAAGCTTTCTTT. V gene TRBV5-4 combines with J gene TRBJ1-1; 7 bases fit TRBD1. The junction had 8 bases not matched to a gene; V was cut back by 6 bases and J by 3 bases. The CDR3 loop spans 14 amino acids. CDR1 is SGHNT, CDR2 YYREEE, per germline (reference sequence).

On this clone itself: This CDR3 is also generated by other DNA sequences in the sample. V is TRBV5-1 and J is TRBJ2-5, with 8 bases identical to TRBD1. V shed 0 bases and J 5 bases; nucleotides not matched to a gene: 6. There are 15 residues in the CDR3. CDR1 is SGHRS and CDR2 is YFSETQ in the germline V gene. In nucleotides, the CDR3 is TGCGCCAGCAGCTTGGCCCAGGGGGCTGGGGAGACCCAGTACTTC. It codes for CASSLAQGAGETQYF.

This chain joins TRBV5-4 and TRBJ2-7, with TRBD2 matching 7 bases. V was clipped by 4 bases and J by 5 bases; unmatched bases: 9. CDR3 length: 14 residues. CDR1 and CDR2 (germline): SGHNT, YYREEE (reference sequence). The CDR3 bases are TGTGCCAGCAGCCCCGGGGTTAGCGGGCACGAGCAGTACTTC. This codes for CASSPGVSGHEQYF. Complete variable domain (other parts from reference TRBV5-4 and TRBJ2-7): ETGVTQSPTHLIKTRGQQVTLRCSSQSGHNTVSWYQQALGQGPQFIFQYYREEENGRGNFPPRFSGLQFPNYSSELNVNALELDDSALYLCASSPGVSGHEQYFGPGTRLTVT.

This sequence joins TRBV7-2 and TRBJ1-1; D unresolved. Per the germline V gene, CDR1 is SGHTA and CDR2 is FQGNSA. The CDR3 extends over 13 amino acids. The CDR3 coding sequence is TGTGCTTCGCTCGGTGTGCCGAACACTGAAGCTTTCTTT. This translates into CASLGVPNTEAFF.

This chain uses TRBV7-2 with TRBJ1-2; D unresolved. V dropped 0 bases and J dropped 8 bases, with 10 bases sitting between them. This CDR3 region has 13 residues. Germline V gives CDR1 SGHTA, CDR2 FQGNSA. The CDR3 coding sequence is TGTGCCAGCAGCTTAGCAGTCTCTGGGGGCTACACCTTC. It codes for CASSLAVSGGYTF.

The gene calls are TRBV28 and TRBJ1-5, with a possible D match to TRBD1 (6 bases). The CDR3 extends over 15 amino acids. The germline gives CDR1 MDHEN, CDR2 SYDVKM. Trimming removed 7 bases at V and 6 bases at J, with 19 bases between. The CDR3 spells CASTLDSQRGQPQHF. The CDR3, as DNA: TGTGCCAGCACCTTGGACAGCCAAAGGGGTCAGCCCCAGCATTTT.

DNA for the CDR3: TGCAGCGTTGAAGAATCTGGTGTCGAGCAGTTCTTC. As protein: CSVEESGVEQFF. This chain connects TRBV29-1 to TRBJ2-1; the D is unclear. Germline V gene data show CDR1 as SQVTM and CDR2 as ANQGSEA. Deletions cut 0 bases from V and 10 bases from J, with 10 bases between. The CDR3 length is 12 residues.